This TCR beta chain derives from a study of beta chain features in type 1 diabetes. In regard to this clone: The antigen remains undetermined.

All of the isolated RNA was reverse transcribed, so expressed TCRB transcripts were sequenced. The assay was immunoSEQ multiplex PCR, and TCRdb's table has in-frame clones only and misses some. The sample has about 700,000 clones; around 15% are singletons. Study-wide points: Type 1 diabetes patients showed a moderate but significant shortening of TCRB CDR3s in all four CD4+ subsets. PCR might favor shorter templates, but any such skew would affect patients and controls equally.

The source material was naive CD4+ T cells from blood. The sequence was obtained from a man between 18 and 35 years old with type 1 diabetes.

This CDR3 reads CASSFRLSVRGNNEQFF. The CDR3 DNA reads as TGTGCCAGCAGCTTTCGGCTCTCGGTTAGGGGAAACAATGAGCAGTTCTTC. The chain combines TRBV11-2 with TRBJ2-1; weak D call: TRBD1 (5 bases). Germline-derived CDR1 and CDR2 are SGHAT and FQNNGV. Trimming took off 3 bases at V and 5 bases at J, with 20 bases between the two ends. The CDR3 totals 17 residues.